The next 32 T cell receptor beta chains were all read from a single sample in a study of human T cells and chemical hapten exposure. Specified time point: patch test 2, 6 weeks after DPC sensitization. The treatment is: therapeutic diphenylcyclopropenone sensitization with weekly scalp DPC. Each CDR3 protein gets one entry after TCRdb re-called the RACE reads with MiXCR. Of tens of thousands of distinct CDR3 sequences in the sample, approximately 9% were seen once. The specimen comprised whole blood, sampled in connection with sensitization to the hapten diphenylcyclopropenone (DPC). These TCRs come from a woman in her forties or fifties with alopecia areata. Some clones in this sample may be carry-over from other donors' samples.

The V gene is TRBV11-2, the J gene TRBJ2-1, with 9 nucleotides matching TRBD2. The CDR3 covers 15 residues. The trim removed 2 bases at V and 6 bases at J, leaving 5 bases unmatched. Per germline, CDR1 SGHAT and CDR2 FQNNGV. The CDR3 loop reads CASSLIAGVGNEQFF. As DNA, the CDR3 is TGTGCCAGCAGCTTAATAGCGGGAGTGGGCAATGAGCAGTTCTTC. Variable domain in full (rest from reference TRBV11-2 and TRBJ2-1): EAGVAQSPRYKIIEKRQSVAFWCNPISGHATLYWYQQILGQGPKLLIQFQNNGVVDDSQLPKDRFSAERLKGVDSTLKIQPAKLEDSAVYLCASSLIAGVGNEQFFGPGTRLTVL.

This clonotype was detected a few times. The V call is TRBV5-1, the J call TRBJ2-2; the D is unclear. The CDR3 is 15 residues long. Germline CDR1 and CDR2: SGHRS and YFSETQ. The V gene lost 1 base and the J gene lost 0 bases, with 7 bases spanning the gap. CDR3: CASSLLRANTGELFF. The CDR3 coding sequence is TGCGCCAGCAGCTTGCTACGCGCGAACACCGGGGAGCTGTTTTTT.

This clonotype was found many times. The chain uses TRBV4-2 and TRBJ1-2; TRBD1 agrees at 7 bases. Losses at the gene ends were 0 bases for V and 4 bases for J; bases not matched to a gene: 8. This CDR3 is 16 amino acids long. Germline CDR1 reads LGHNA; CDR2 reads YNFKEQ. The CDR3 spells CASSQDLDRIGYGYTF. The CDR3 DNA reads as TGTGCCAGCAGCCAAGATCTGGACAGGATAGGCTATGGCTACACCTTC.

This clonotype was counted between two and nine times. The chain couples TRBV7-9 to TRBJ2-3; D remains unclear. CDR3 length equals 13 residues. Germline CDR1 is SEHNR and CDR2 is FQNEAQ (reference sequence). Deletions cut 4 bases from V and 10 bases from J, with 15 bases between. CDR3 sequence (DNA): TGTGCCAGCAGCTCCCTCGGCCCCGCGGCGCAGTATTTT. Translation: CASSSLGPAAQYF.

This clonotype occurred a few times. The V call is TRBV20-1, the J call TRBJ2-6; no definite D call. Trimming took 2 bases from V and 0 from J, leaving 11 bases between them. Germline CDR1 and CDR2: DFQATT and SNEGSKA (reference sequence). This CDR3 has 16 amino acids. The CDR3 here is CSARRPWGSGANVLTF. CDR3 nucleotide sequence: TGCAGTGCTAGACGCCCTTGGGGCTCTGGGGCCAACGTCCTGACTTTC.

This clonotype was seen repeatedly, ten times or more. The genes are TRBV24-1 and TRBJ2-7; D may be TRBD1 (6 bases). Germline CDR1 KGHDR, CDR2 SFDVKD. V lost 7 bases and J lost 6, with 15 bases in between. This CDR3 is built from 13 residues. The CDR3 sequence is CATSPTGYGEQYF. The CDR3 nucleotides read TGTGCCACCAGCCCCACAGGGTACGGCGAGCAGTACTTC.

This clonotype was recorded many times. J is TRBJ2-5 and V is TRBV10-3; 9 bases line up with TRBD1. The germline CDR1 and CDR2 sequences are ENHRY and SYGVKD. Trimming at V came to 3 bases and at J to 3 bases, leaving 5 bases not matched to a gene. The CDR3 totals 15 residues. The CDR3 DNA reads TGTGCCATCAGTGACCCGACAGGGGGAAAAGAGACCCAGTACTTC. Translation: CAISDPTGGKETQYF.

This clonotype was counted many times. In nucleotides, the CDR3 is TGTGCCAGCACCCATGGAAACACCATATATTTT. Its translation is CASTHGNTIYF. The rearrangement joins TRBV6-5 to TRBJ1-3; unclear D gene. From germline, CDR1 is MNHEY and CDR2 SVGAGI. V lost 7 bases, J lost 3 bases, and 4 bases lay in between. This CDR3 is built from 11 residues.

Many counts were recorded for this clonotype. The chain recombines TRBV7-6 with TRBJ2-3, with D perhaps assigned TRBD1 or TRBD2 (6 bases each). CDR3 length: 17 residues. Germline CDR1 and CDR2: SGHVS and FNYEAQ. Trimming stripped 4 bases from V and 2 bases from J, with 19 bases between. Written as DNA, the CDR3 is TGTGCCAGCAGCTCGTCCCCGGCGGGGACATACACAGATACGCAGTATTTT. As protein: CASSSSPAGTYTDTQYF.

Concerning this clonotype itself: Given a much more abundant clone one base away, this may be a read error. V and J are TRBV24-1 and TRBJ1-1; D is unclear. The CDR3 is 13 residues long. Per the germline V gene, CDR1 is KGHDR and CDR2 is SFDVKD. The DNA of the CDR3 is TGTGACACCAGTGCTGCAGGGAACACTGAAGCTTTCTTT. It is translated as CDTSAAGNTEAFF.

The rearrangement joins TRBV12-3 or TRBV12-4 to TRBJ1-2; 8 nucleotides align to TRBD1. The J segment lost 7 bases and the V segment lost 1 base, leaving 8 bases of the junction unmatched. The CDR3 totals 15 residues. CDR3 DNA sequence: TGTGCCAGCAGTTTAGTCGGGCAGGGGGCGAGTGGCTACACCTTC. It is translated as CASSLVGQGASGYTF.

The chain couples TRBV30 to TRBJ2-3; 9 bases align to TRBD2. CDR1 and CDR2 from the germline V gene are GTSNPN and SVGIG (reference sequence). The CDR3 runs 15 residues. V lost 1 base and J lost 2; bases outside the gene matches: 4. The CDR3 DNA is TGTGCCTGGAGTGATAAGCGGGAGGTCACAGATACGCAGTATTTT. This sequence encodes CAWSDKREVTDTQYF.

V and J are TRBV18 and TRBJ2-3, with unresolved D. Per germline, CDR1 KGHSH and CDR2 LQKENI. This CDR3 region has 13 residues. V lost 5 bases, J lost 0 bases, and 6 bases lay in between. The CDR3 bases are TGTGCCAGCTCATCGCTTAGCACAGATACGCAGTATTTT. Residues: CASSSLSTDTQYF.

The table lists this clonotype with a few counts. The chain couples TRBV12-5 to TRBJ1-5; 9 positions match TRBD1. This CDR3 is 18 amino acids long. CDR1 is LGHNT and CDR2 is FRNRAP in the germline V gene. The chain's CDR3 is CATVPGQGTSFGNQPQHF. CDR3 DNA sequence: TGTGCCACCGTCCCCGGACAGGGGACGAGTTTTGGCAATCAGCCCCAGCATTTT.

The table lists this clonotype with many counts. The chain is built from TRBV7-9 and TRBJ2-2; D perhaps matches TRBD2 (6 bases). Trimming left V 6 bases short and J 3 bases short, with 11 bases between. The CDR3 runs to 14 residues. Germline V CDR1 and CDR2: SEHNR, FQNEAQ (reference sequence). The CDR3 bases are TGTGCCAGCAGTTCGGGACTCCACACCGGGGAGCTGTTTTTT. Its translation is CASSSGLHTGELFF.

This clonotype was detected only a few times. The V call is TRBV29-1, the J call TRBJ2-6; 9 bases are a match to TRBD1. V was pared by 4 bases and J by 2 bases, with 12 bases of the junction left unmatched. Per germline, CDR1 SQVTM and CDR2 ANQGSEA. The CDR3 is made up of 18 amino acids. CDR3 residues: CSVALSTGGAAGANVLTF. The CDR3 DNA follows: TGCAGCGTTGCGCTCTCAACAGGGGGCGCAGCTGGGGCCAACGTCCTGACTTTC.

The sample holds many counts of this clonotype. V usage is TRBV6-2 or TRBV6-3 and J usage is TRBJ1-1; weak D call: TRBD1 (5 bases). Germline-derived CDR1 and CDR2 are MNHEY and SVGEGT. Deletions cut 2 bases from V and 11 bases from J, with 9 bases between. The CDR3 contains 11 residues. The CDR3 DNA reads TGTGCCAGCAGTTACGGGGGGTCTGCTTTCTTT. Protein product: CASSYGGSAFF.

Many counts were recorded for this clonotype. The V call is TRBV12-3 or TRBV12-4, the J call TRBJ1-2; a weak D match, TRBD1 (5 bases). Trimming took 5 bases from V and 6 from J, leaving 19 bases between them. The CDR3 runs to 15 residues. The CDR3 nucleotides are TGTGCCAGCAGTCCAGGACACCAAAGTCTCAATGGCTACACCTTC. Protein sequence: CASSPGHQSLNGYTF.

This clonotype occurred many times. The genes are TRBV19 and TRBJ2-5; D gene ambiguous. V was clipped by 4 bases and J by 0 bases, with 9 bases between them. Germline V gives CDR1 LNHDA, CDR2 SQIVND (reference sequence). This CDR3 has 14 residues. The CDR3 spells CASSTTDYQETQYF. CDR3 DNA: TGTGCCAGTAGTACTACAGACTACCAAGAGACCCAGTACTTC.

This clonotype has a handful of counts. The rearrangement uses TRBV4-1 and TRBJ2-7; D is undetermined. CDR3 length: 14 residues. V was clipped by 1 base and J by 2 bases, with 9 bases between them. Germline lookup yields CDR1 MGHRA and CDR2 YSYEKL. The DNA for the CDR3 is TGCGCCAGCAGCCAAGTCAGCAGTACCTACGAGCAGTACTTC. This sequence encodes CASSQVSSTYEQYF.

This clonotype was counted at least ten times. CDR3 loop: CASSSYRGAYEQYF. The CDR3 bases are TGTGCCAGCAGCTCATACCGGGGGGCCTACGAGCAGTACTTC. The rearrangement joins TRBV11-2 to TRBJ2-7, with TRBD2 identical over 7 bases. The V and J ends lost 4 bases and 2 bases, in that order; junction bases with no gene match: 5. This CDR3 has 14 amino acids. Germline V CDR1 and CDR2: SGHAT, FQNNGV.

A few counts support this clonotype. The V call is TRBV3-1, the J call TRBJ2-6; the D gene is possibly TRBD2 (6 bases). CDR1 is LGHDT and CDR2 is YNNKEL in the germline V gene (reference sequence). The CDR3 length is 14 residues. V shed 4 bases and J shed 3 bases, with 7 bases lying between them. Here the CDR3 DNA reads TGTGCCAGCAGCCTGGGAGGTGGGGCCAACGTCCTGACTTTC. Translated: CASSLGGGANVLTF.

This clonotype was observed a handful of times. The genes are TRBV7-7 and TRBJ2-1; the match to TRBD1 covers 7 bases. Germline CDR1 reads SSHAT; CDR2 reads FNYEAQ (reference sequence). The CDR3 runs to 15 residues. The trim removed 5 bases at V and 4 bases at J, leaving 8 bases unmatched. CDR3 loop: CASSPGTALYNEQFF. The CDR3 nucleotides read TGTGCCAGCAGCCCGGGGACAGCTTTATACAATGAGCAGTTCTTC. The complete variable domain, with remaining parts taken from reference TRBV7-7 and TRBJ2-1, reads GAGVSQSPRYKVTKRGQDVTLRCDPISSHATLYWYQQALGQGPEFLTYFNYEAQPDKSGLPSDRFSAERPEGSISTLTIQRTEQRDSAMYRCASSPGTALYNEQFFGPGTRLTVL.

The chain employs TRBV3-1 and TRBJ2-5; D call uncertain. CDR1 is LGHDT, CDR2 YNNKEL, per germline (reference sequence). The CDR3 has 15 amino acids. The V gene lost 1 base and the J gene lost 5 bases, with 14 bases spanning the gap. CDR3 DNA: TGTGCCAGCAGCCAAGGGGGAAGCGTGCGGGAGACCCAGTACTTC. Translation: CASSQGGSVRETQYF.

In the case of this clonotype: A much larger clonotype is one base distant, so this may be a read error. The chain carries TRBV7-2 and TRBJ1-5; D is perhaps TRBD1 (6 bases). CDR3 length: 13 amino acids. Germline CDR1 is SGHTA and CDR2 is FQGNSA. The CDR3 is CVSSSQGGQPQHF. The DNA for the CDR3 is TGTGTCAGCAGCTCACAGGGAGGGCAGCCCCAGCATTTT.

At least ten counts were recorded for this clonotype. This chain joins TRBV29-1 and TRBJ1-1; D unclear. Germline lookup yields CDR1 SQVTM and CDR2 ANQGSEA. The CDR3 runs 13 residues. Trimming stripped 3 bases from V and 1 base from J, with 9 bases between. The DNA for the CDR3 is TGCAGCGTTGATCAGGTCTCGAACACTGAAGCTTTCTTT. This sequence encodes CSVDQVSNTEAFF.

This clonotype has more than one count but fewer than ten. V gene TRBV6-6 combines with J gene TRBJ1-2, with D hard to call. Per the germline V gene, CDR1 is MNHNY and CDR2 is SVGAGI (reference sequence). The CDR3 is made up of 12 amino acids. V lost 4 bases to trimming and J lost 9 bases, with 12 bases between them. The CDR3: CASSWPGESYTF. DNA for the CDR3: TGTGCCAGCAGTTGGCCGGGCGAGAGCTACACCTTC.

This clonotype has more than one count but fewer than ten. The V call is TRBV19, the J call TRBJ1-5, with 8 bases fitting TRBD1. The V gene end was trimmed by 6 bases and the J gene end by 2 bases; junction bases not matched to a gene: 3. CDR3 length: 14 amino acids. CDR1 and CDR2 from the germline V gene are LNHDA and SQIVND (reference sequence). CDR3 region: CASSKQGGNQPQHF. For the CDR3, the DNA is TGTGCCAGTAGCAAACAGGGGGGCAATCAGCCCCAGCATTTT.

The V call is TRBV28, the J call TRBJ2-2; TRBD2 agrees at 7 bases. J gave up 5 bases and V 3 bases, and 6 bases lay outside the gene matches. The germline gives CDR1 MDHEN, CDR2 SYDVKM. The CDR3 contains 15 residues. The CDR3 reads CASSLGGARTGELFF. The CDR3 bases are TGTGCCAGCAGTTTGGGAGGGGCACGAACCGGGGAGCTGTTTTTT.

Comment on this clonotype: A much bigger clone sits one base away, suggesting this may be a read error. The chain carries TRBV10-3 and TRBJ2-7; a weak D match, TRBD1 (6 bases). CDR3 length: 13 residues. The V end was cut by 6 bases, the J end by 6 bases, with 15 bases between. Germline assignment: CDR1 ENHRY and CDR2 SYGVKD. The CDR3 DNA sequence: TGTGCCATCAGAGAGCCGCAGGGGATCGAGCAGTACTTC. It translates to CAIREPQGIEQYF.

This clonotype was seen more than once but under ten times. V is TRBV5-6 and J is TRBJ2-7, with TRBD2 matching 8 bases. Trimming took 0 bases from V and 7 from J; bases not matched to a gene: 12. This CDR3 spans 16 amino acids. Germline loops: CDR1 SGHDT, CDR2 YYEEEE. CDR3 in amino acids: CASSLGAGLAVYEQYF. The CDR3 DNA reads TGTGCCAGCAGCTTGGGGGCCGGACTAGCAGTTTATGAGCAGTACTTC.

This clonotype occurred a few times. The V gene is TRBV7-2, the J gene TRBJ2-3; 8 bases map to TRBD2. The CDR3 spans 15 residues. Trimming took 4 bases from V and 0 from J; bases not matched to a gene: 3. Looked up from germline, CDR1 is SGHTA and CDR2 is FQGNSA. The CDR3 DNA reads TGTGCCAGCAGCTCTCAGCGGGGGAGCACAGATACGCAGTATTTT. Translation: CASSSQRGSTDTQYF.